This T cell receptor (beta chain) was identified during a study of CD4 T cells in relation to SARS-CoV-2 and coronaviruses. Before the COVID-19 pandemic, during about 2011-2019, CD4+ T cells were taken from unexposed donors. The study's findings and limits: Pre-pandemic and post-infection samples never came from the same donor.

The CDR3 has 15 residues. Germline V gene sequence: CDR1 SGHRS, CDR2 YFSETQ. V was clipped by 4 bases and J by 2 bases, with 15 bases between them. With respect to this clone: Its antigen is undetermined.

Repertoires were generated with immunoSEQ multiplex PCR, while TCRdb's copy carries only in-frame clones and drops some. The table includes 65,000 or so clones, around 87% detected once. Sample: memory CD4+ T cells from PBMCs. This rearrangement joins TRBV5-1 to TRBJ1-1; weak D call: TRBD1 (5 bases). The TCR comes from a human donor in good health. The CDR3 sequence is CASSATGTANTEAFF. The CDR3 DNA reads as TGCGCCAGCAGCGCGACGGGGACGGCCAACACTGAAGCTTTCTTT.